Following are 30 T cell receptor beta chains from one sample sequenced in a study of blood T cell repertoires in COVID-19. The repertoire was sequenced with immunoSEQ multiplex PCR; TCRdb's copy has only in-frame clones and lacks some. The data contain a few hundred thousand clones, roughly 90% of them seen just once; the ten biggest clones take up roughly 6.5%. Sequenced input: peripheral blood. The source of these receptors is a man between 18 and 29 years old who had recovered from COVID-19.

The gene calls are TRBV30 and TRBJ2-1; no definite D call. The CDR3 is 12 residues long. The germline V gene encodes CDR1 GTSNPN and CDR2 SVGIG (reference sequence). In DNA form, the CDR3 reads TGTGCTGCCGGGTCGGGTTACAATGAGCAGTTCTTC. Translation: CAAGSGYNEQFF.

The chain is built from TRBV30 and TRBJ2-7, with a tentative D call TRBD2 (5 bases). The CDR3 runs to 13 residues. Germline CDR1 reads GTSNPN; CDR2 reads SVGIG (reference sequence). Trimming took off 2 bases at V and 0 bases at J, with 8 bases between the two ends. The CDR3 DNA is TGTGCCTGGAGTCCGGGGAGCTCCTACGAGCAGTACTTC. Amino acids: CAWSPGSSYEQYF.

The J gene is TRBJ1-1, the V gene TRBV5-1, with 7 bases lining up with TRBD1. The CDR3 totals 14 residues. The V gene end was trimmed by 4 bases and the J gene end by 4 bases; junction bases not matched to a gene: 7. Looked up from germline, CDR1 is SGHRS and CDR2 is YFSETQ. CDR3 bases: TGCGCCAGCAGCAGGTTGACAGGGACCACTGAAGCTTTCTTT. Amino acid sequence: CASSRLTGTTEAFF.

The CDR3 DNA reads as TGTGCCAGCAGTGAAGGTGGCAGGTATTCACCCCTCCACTTT. This codes for CASSEGGRYSPLHF. The genes are TRBV2 and TRBJ1-6, with D hard to call. The germline V gene encodes CDR1 SNHLY and CDR2 FYNNEI. Deletions cut 1 base from V and 8 bases from J, with 9 bases between. The CDR3 is 14 residues long.

This chain connects TRBV18 to TRBJ2-1, with a possible D match to TRBD1 (6 bases). V lost 0 bases and J lost 8, with 11 bases in between. CDR3 length: 14 amino acids. Germline CDR1 reads KGHSH; CDR2 reads LQKENI. The CDR3, as DNA: TGTGCCAGCTCACCACCCGGACAGAGGGATGAGCAGTTCTTC. This gives the protein CASSPPGQRDEQFF.

The V gene is TRBV6-5, the J gene TRBJ2-3, with D possibly matching TRBD1 (6 bases). The CDR3 covers 14 residues. The V gene's germline CDR1 is MNHEY and CDR2 SVGAGI. V was pared by 4 bases and J by 3 bases, with 11 bases between. The CDR3 bases are TGTGCCAGCAGTTGGGGGCGTGTAACAGATACGCAGTATTTT. Amino acid sequence: CASSWGRVTDTQYF.

This clone has more than one count but fewer than ten. The chain joins TRBV5-4 to TRBJ1-1, with D maybe TRBD1 (5 bases). The length of the CDR3 is 15 residues. The ends were cut back, 6 bases at V and 4 bases at J, with 19 bases in the middle. CDR1 SGHNT and CDR2 YYREEE come from the germline V gene (reference sequence). The CDR3 reads CASTGGGVKGTEAFF. CDR3 bases: TGTGCCAGCACCGGTGGGGGGGTAAAAGGCACTGAAGCTTTCTTT.

V is TRBV2 and J is TRBJ1-6, with TRBD1 matching over 10 bases. Trimming took 2 bases from V and 10 from J; bases not matched to a gene: 5. CDR1 is SNHLY and CDR2 is FYNNEI in the germline V gene. The CDR3 sequence is 15 residues long. The CDR3 nucleotides read TGTGCCAGCAGTGAACCGGGACAGGGGCGATCACCCCTCCACTTT. The encoded protein is CASSEPGQGRSPLHF.

The chain is built from TRBV27 and TRBJ2-2, with 7 nucleotides matching TRBD2. Germline V gives CDR1 MNHEY, CDR2 SMNVEV (reference sequence). This CDR3 has 16 amino acids. With V trimmed by 2 bases and J by 5 bases, 8 bases remained unmatched. CDR3 region: CASSLRDYLGTGELFF. As DNA, the CDR3 is TGTGCCAGCAGTTTAAGGGACTACCTCGGAACCGGGGAGCTGTTTTTT.

This chain connects TRBV9 to TRBJ1-1; 8 nucleotides agree with TRBD1. J gave up 4 bases and V 2 bases, and 4 bases lay outside the gene matches. The CDR3 runs 14 residues. Germline V lookup: CDR1 SGDLS, CDR2 YYNGEE. The CDR3 coding sequence is TGTGCCAGCAGCGTCGGACAGGGCGGCACTGAAGCTTTCTTT. This translates into CASSVGQGGTEAFF. The full variable domain, in which reference TRBV9 and TRBJ1-1 provide the parts outside the CDR3, is DSGVTQTPKHLITATGQRVTLRCSPRSGDLSVYWYQQSLDQGLQFLIQYYNGEERAKGNILERFSAQQFPDLHSELNLSSLELGDSALYFCASSVGQGGTEAFFGQGTRLTVV.

The genes are TRBV7-6 and TRBJ2-7; D perhaps matches TRBD1 (6 bases). This CDR3 contains 16 residues. Trimming stripped 2 bases from V and 0 bases from J, with 14 bases between. The germline V gene encodes CDR1 SGHVS and CDR2 FNYEAQ. The DNA for the CDR3 is TGTGCCAGCAGCTTACGCGCCGGACAGAACTCCTACGAGCAGTACTTC. Amino acid sequence: CASSLRAGQNSYEQYF.

The rearrangement uses TRBV18 and TRBJ1-1, with D possibly TRBD1 on 5 matching bases. The CDR3 is 17 amino acids. CDR1 and CDR2 (germline): KGHSH, LQKENI. Trimming left V 6 bases short and J 1 base short, with 21 bases between. In DNA, the CDR3 is TGTGCCAGCTCCTCCGGGGGGAACTCCTTGAGGAACACTGAAGCTTTCTTT. This translates into CASSSGGNSLRNTEAFF.

The chain links TRBV25-1 to TRBJ1-4, with D unresolved. Trimming took 2 bases from V and 14 from J, leaving 12 bases between them. Germline values: CDR1 MGHDK, CDR2 SYGVNS. This CDR3 is 12 amino acids long. This CDR3 reads CASSETPGYLFF. Here the CDR3 DNA reads TGTGCCAGCAGTGAAACTCCGGGATATCTGTTTTTT.

The gene calls are TRBV9 and TRBJ2-3, with 8 bases identical to TRBD2. The CDR3 extends over 16 amino acids. Germline V gene data show CDR1 as SGDLS and CDR2 as YYNGEE. With V trimmed by 2 bases and J by 0 bases, 5 bases remained unmatched. The CDR3 nucleotides are TGTGCCAGCAGCGTCACCGGGGGGGGCAGCACAGATACGCAGTATTTT. Its protein is CASSVTGGGSTDTQYF.

V is TRBV7-9 and J is TRBJ2-2; 12 bases agree with TRBD2. Germline CDR1 SEHNR, CDR2 FQNEAQ (reference sequence). V gave up 5 bases and J gave up 6 bases; unmatched junction bases: 7. The CDR3 has 16 amino acids. CDR3 sequence reads: CASSPPSGGASGELFF. The CDR3 coding sequence is TGTGCCAGCAGCCCACCTAGCGGGGGGGCCTCCGGGGAGCTGTTTTTT.

V and J are TRBV6-5 and TRBJ1-3; D is undetermined. The CDR3 is 16 residues long. The V end was cut by 0 bases, the J end by 4 bases, with 13 bases between. The germline V gene encodes CDR1 MNHEY and CDR2 SVGAGI. CDR3 bases: TGTGCCAGCAGTTACTCGGAGGGAATGATAGGAAACACCATATATTTT. Protein sequence: CASSYSEGMIGNTIYF.

The chain combines TRBV3-1 (or the pseudogene TRBV3-2) with TRBJ1-2, with a tentative D call TRBD1 (6 bases). There are 15 residues in the CDR3. CDR1 is LGHDT and CDR2 is YNNKEL in the germline V gene (reference sequence). Trimming cost V 4 bases and J 4 bases, with 16 bases left between them. The CDR3 DNA reads TGTGCCAGCAGCCCCTCAGATGGGGGCCCCTATGGCTACACCTTC. Protein: CASSPSDGGPYGYTF.

Written as DNA, the CDR3 is TGTGCCAGCCGTACCGGGACTAGCGGCTACAATGAGCAGTTCTTC. This codes for CASRTGTSGYNEQFF. The V call is TRBV6-5, the J call TRBJ2-1; 11 bases are shared with TRBD2. J gave up 3 bases and V 8 bases, and 6 bases lay outside the gene matches. The CDR3 has 15 amino acids. The V gene's germline CDR1 is MNHEY and CDR2 SVGAGI.

CDR3 coding DNA: TGTGCCAGCTCACCAGACAATTACTTCACCGGGGAGCTGTTTTTT. Translation: CASSPDNYFTGELFF. This rearrangement joins TRBV18 to TRBJ2-2; D remains ambiguous. V was trimmed by 2 bases and J by 4 bases, leaving 11 bases between them. CDR3 length equals 15 residues. Germline loops: CDR1 KGHSH, CDR2 LQKENI.

In this sample, this clone turned up once. V and J are TRBV27 and TRBJ2-7; a possible D gene is TRBD1 (7 bases). Deletions cut 5 bases from V and 3 bases from J, with 11 bases between. Germline CDR1 reads MNHEY; CDR2 reads SMNVEV (reference sequence). This CDR3 is built from 13 residues. The CDR3 sequence is CASSAGQNYEQYF. The CDR3, as DNA: TGTGCCAGCAGTGCGGGACAGAACTACGAGCAGTACTTC.

The chain combines TRBV19 with TRBJ2-7, with a tentative D call TRBD1 (5 bases). The germline V gene has CDR1 LNHDA and CDR2 SQIVND (reference sequence). CDR3 length: 15 amino acids. V was shortened by 6 bases and J by 5 bases, with 20 bases between the two germline ends. CDR3 nucleotide sequence: TGTGCCAGTAGCCTTGGTAGGGCAGGGCCCCACGAGCAGTACTTC. It specifies CASSLGRAGPHEQYF.

This chain's CDR3 is CASSWGLNDNEQFF. The CDR3 DNA reads TGTGCCAGCAGTTGGGGGCTTAATGACAATGAGCAGTTCTTC. The chain is built from TRBV27 and TRBJ2-1; TRBD1 is a possible D gene (6 bases). The CDR3 runs to 14 residues. Germline lookup yields CDR1 MNHEY and CDR2 SMNVEV (reference sequence). V shed 4 bases and J shed 5 bases, with 12 bases lying between them.

This rearrangement joins TRBV27 to TRBJ1-4, with D maybe TRBD1 (5 bases). In germline, CDR1 is MNHEY, CDR2 SMNVEV (reference sequence). The CDR3 loop spans 13 amino acids. The V gene lost 8 bases and the J gene lost 5 bases, with 12 bases spanning the gap. CDR3 nucleotides: TGTGCCAGCGGTACAGGCCAGAATGAAAAACTGTTTTTT. Translation: CASGTGQNEKLFF.

The J gene is TRBJ2-5, the V gene TRBV3-1 (or the pseudogene TRBV3-2), with TRBD2 matching 14 bases. The CDR3 has 18 residues. Germline V gene data show CDR1 as LGHDT and CDR2 as YNNKEL (reference sequence). The ends lost 4 bases at V and 4 bases at J; junction bases unmatched: 11. The CDR3 region is CASSRNPGTSGRLETQYF. The CDR3 DNA is TGTGCCAGCAGCCGCAACCCAGGGACTAGCGGGAGACTAGAGACCCAGTACTTC.

This clone was counted only a few times. CDR3 loop: CASSPLSGGLAAYEQYF. CDR3 DNA sequence: TGTGCCAGCTCACCACTGAGCGGGGGACTAGCAGCGTACGAGCAGTACTTC. The chain joins TRBV18 to TRBJ2-7, with 9 bases lining up with TRBD2. CDR1 is KGHSH, CDR2 LQKENI, per germline. This CDR3 contains 17 residues. V lost 1 base, J lost 4 bases, and 11 bases stayed unmatched. Combining the CDR3 with reference TRBV18 and TRBJ2-7 gives the whole variable domain NAGVMQNPRHLVRRRGQEARLRCSPMKGHSHVYWYRQLPEEGLKFMVYLQKENIIDESGMPKERFSAEFPKEGPSILRIQQVVRGDSAAYFCASSPLSGGLAAYEQYFGPGTRLTVT.

Of note for this clone: Sequence at one end of the junction differs from germline and may be a read error. The rearrangement uses TRBV9 and TRBJ1-1; D is uncertain. The length of the CDR3 is 16 residues. Germline CDR1 is SGDLS and CDR2 is YYNGEE. The CDR3 region is CASSVGAQQMNTEVFF. As DNA, the CDR3 is TGTGCCAGCAGCGTAGGAGCACAGCAAATGAACACTGAAGTTTTCTTT.

This sequence joins TRBV2 and TRBJ1-1, with a possible D match to TRBD1 (5 bases). Trimming removed 4 bases at V and 4 bases at J, with 13 bases between. Germline V gene lookup returns CDR1 SNHLY and CDR2 FYNNEI. This CDR3 spans 14 amino acids. The CDR3 here is CASSGDAGRTEAFF. DNA of the CDR3: TGTGCCAGCAGTGGTGATGCAGGGCGCACTGAAGCTTTCTTT. The whole variable domain, filled in from reference TRBV2 and TRBJ1-1, reads EPEVTQTPSHQVTQMGQEVILRCVPISNHLYFYWYRQILGQKVEFLVSFYNNEISEKSEIFDDQFSVERPDGSNFTLKIRSTKLEDSAMYFCASSGDAGRTEAFFGQGTRLTVV.

J is TRBJ2-5 and V is TRBV29-1, with 11 bases identical to TRBD1. CDR1 and CDR2 (germline): SQVTM, ANQGSEA. The CDR3 sequence is 17 residues long. Trimming took 7 bases from V and 1 from J; bases not matched to a gene: 14. CDR3 coding DNA: TGCAGCGCCACCGGGACAGGGGGATCCTTAATCCAAGAGACCCAGTACTTC. Translation: CSATGTGGSLIQETQYF.

This clone was observed many times. The rearrangement links TRBV9 to TRBJ2-7; TRBD1 matches at 9 bases. The CDR3 is made up of 15 amino acids. The ends lost 3 bases at V and 2 bases at J; junction bases unmatched: 6. CDR1 and CDR2 from the germline V gene are SGDLS and YYNGEE. The CDR3 is CASSESTGGTYEQYF. The DNA for the CDR3 is TGTGCCAGCAGCGAATCGACAGGGGGGACCTACGAGCAGTACTTC. Drawing the rest from reference TRBV9 and TRBJ2-7, the complete variable domain is DSGVTQTPKHLITATGQRVTLRCSPRSGDLSVYWYQQSLDQGLQFLIQYYNGEERAKGNILERFSAQQFPDLHSELNLSSLELGDSALYFCASSESTGGTYEQYFGPGTRLTVT.

V is TRBV5-1 and J is TRBJ1-4, with D possibly matching TRBD1 (6 bases). Germline-derived CDR1 and CDR2 are SGHRS and YFSETQ. This CDR3 region has 15 residues. The V gene lost 0 bases and the J gene lost 8 bases, with 14 bases spanning the gap. For the CDR3, the DNA is TGCGCCAGCAGCTTGGCCCCGGGACATAGCGAAAAACTGTTTTTT. Amino acid sequence: CASSLAPGHSEKLFF.